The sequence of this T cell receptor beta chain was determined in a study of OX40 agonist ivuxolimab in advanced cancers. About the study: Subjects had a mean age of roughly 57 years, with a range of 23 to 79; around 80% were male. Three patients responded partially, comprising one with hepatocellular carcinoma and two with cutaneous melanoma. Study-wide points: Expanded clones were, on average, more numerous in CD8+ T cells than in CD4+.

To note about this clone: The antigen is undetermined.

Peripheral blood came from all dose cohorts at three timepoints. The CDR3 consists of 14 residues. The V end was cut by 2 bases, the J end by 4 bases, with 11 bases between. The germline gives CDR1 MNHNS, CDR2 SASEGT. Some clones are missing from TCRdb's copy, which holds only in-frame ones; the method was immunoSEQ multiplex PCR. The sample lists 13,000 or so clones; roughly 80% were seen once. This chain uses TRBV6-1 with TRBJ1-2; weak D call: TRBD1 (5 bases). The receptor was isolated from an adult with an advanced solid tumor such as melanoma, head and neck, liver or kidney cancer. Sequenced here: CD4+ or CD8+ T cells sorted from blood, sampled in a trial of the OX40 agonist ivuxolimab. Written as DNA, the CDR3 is TGTGCCAGCAGTGAAAGGGGCCCCTCCTATGGCTACACCTTC. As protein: CASSERGPSYGYTF.